This TCR beta chain is drawn from a study of cytomegalovirus exposure and HLA in healthy donors (dated by TCRdb to the late 2010s). With respect to the entire study: An earlier analysis of some 620 of the donors reported about 280 Gb of sequence data and 117 million unique TCR beta sequences obtained from about 170 million T cells. Among 300 to 500 genotyped donors of the cohort, an average of about 220,000 unique TCR beta nucleotide sequences was sequenced per donor, of which about 20% were non-productive. Both class I and class II loci were covered by HLA typing, at four-digit resolution. Approximately 330 gigabases of sequencing data and around 80 million unique TCR sequences made up an early release that covered several hundred HLA-typed donors. The study profiled the T cell repertoires of 500 to 800 subjects by immunosequencing and related them to cytomegalovirus serostatus. Of the 350 to 400 genotyped donors, 81% fell in the genetic ancestry cluster associated with self-reported Caucasian donors. Because of strong linkage in the cohort, 5 or 6 DR-DQ haplotypes were treated as single units for association and clustering. The study aimed to test whether cataloging public T cell receptors could reveal signatures of past pathogen exposure. A later genetic analysis used genome-wide SNP genotypes for about three fifths of the 666 donors, treating that subset as a discovery cohort. Donor age, sex, ethnicity and CMV serostatus were compiled together with the repertoire data. Typing coverage varied by locus: about 620-630 donors for A, B, C, DRB1 and DQB1; roughly 560 for DQA1; about 570 for DPA1; some 470 for DPB1. In the later analysis, no new phenotypic data were used to find candidate immune exposures; instead, reliance was placed on TCR beta sequences and their occurrence across donors. Every repertoire in the discovery cohort had been generated on one and the same sequencing platform. Besides the first cohort of around 670 subjects, a separate validation cohort made up of about 120 different subjects was used. A later analysis re-examined previously published TCR beta repertoires from more than 600 donors and added high-resolution HLA genotyping to investigate patterns of TCR occurrence. The study combined high-throughput TCR immunosequencing, statistical association of individual TCRs with disease status, and machine learning to predict cytomegalovirus infection status. An earlier analysis of around 580 of the donors used high-throughput TCR beta sequencing to judge whether each TCR beta V gene segment behaved as functional or pseudogenic.

The library was produced with the immunoSEQ multiplex PCR assay. A mixture of 60 forward primers for TCR Vbeta segments and 13 reverse primers for TCR Jbeta segments was used in the multiplex PCR. The CDR3 region of rearranged TCR beta genes was amplified from genomic DNA with a multiplex PCR assay. The amplified TCR beta libraries were sequenced on the Illumina HiSeq System as 87-base-pair reads. Per the source publication's procedure: In a later analysis, approximately 74 million unique TCR beta chains were counted across the 650 to 700 repertoires, and around 11 million of these chains were shared by at least two donors. Raw reads were error-corrected and collapsed into unique sequences with a nearest-neighbor algorithm that merged closely related sequences to remove PCR and sequencing errors. CDR3 sequences were aligned to IMGT reference sequences to assign V, D and J gene segments. Each retained sequence needed at least a six-nucleotide match to both a V gene segment and a J gene segment. Rearrangements were called productive when the CDR3 lacked stop codons and stayed in frame with V and J; all others were non-productive. CDR3 was defined according to IMGT convention as the region running from the second conserved V-encoded cysteine to the conserved J-encoded phenylalanine. In an earlier analysis of around 570 of the donors, sequences lacking an unambiguous match to a single V gene segment were excluded. An earlier analysis of several hundred of the donors called V segments functional above 56.7% productive rearrangements and segregating when the between-donor standard deviation exceeded 5%. A statistical classification framework was built for diagnosing cytomegalovirus status from the catalog of TCR beta chain sequences. V and J gene assignment, in a later analysis, came from comparing TCR nucleotide sequences with IMGT/GENE-DB human TR gene sequences. The TCRdist pipeline was used in a later analysis to assign CDR3 sequences and most-parsimonious VDJ recombination scenarios. A later analysis defined each TCR beta chain by its CDR3 amino acid sequence plus V-gene family, and excluded reads lacking a unique V-gene family. As a way to deal with suspected cross-contamination and a sequencing artifact, a later analysis dropped more than 500 nucleotide sequences that were highly shared and had low generation probability. In a later analysis, a clonal expansion index for each public chain was calculated from normalized within-repertoire ranks of inferred template counts. In a later analysis, generation probabilities were computed with a VDJ recombination model fitted to out-of-frame rearrangements, and the resulting probabilities were checked against IGoR. In a later analysis, hypergeometric tests were used to score TCR-TCR, TCR-HLA and TCR-CMV co-occurrence, with a repertoire-size bias correction applied to TCR pairs. In a later analysis, false discovery rates were estimated by permuting HLA or CMV assignments 20 times. A later analysis grouped co-occurring TCRs with DBSCAN, adding TCRdist sequence similarity when clustering within HLA-allele-positive subsets. Co-occurrence clustering excluded repertoires with fewer than 30,000 or more than 120,000 public chains, plus five with anomalous nucleotide sharing. TCRdb carries this immuneACCESS record with in-frame sequences only. Its versions omit some clonotypes, under half of them owing to an unresolved V gene in the studies checked, with the rest unexplained. For V, J and clone size, that table is used; D and trimming come from the DNA. This sample holds over 200,000 clones; about 85% were observed only once. The ten largest clones represent 1% to 1.5% of the sample.

The cohort consisted of 600 to 750 healthy bone marrow donors. At the time of sampling, every cohort member was nominally healthy, though immune exposures that went unrecorded were likely present. CMV serostatus was positive for more than 250 and negative for about 50% of the roughly 700 cohort members, and was not recorded for this donor. Each donor provided a peripheral blood sample, and peripheral blood mononuclear cells were used for TCR beta sequencing. The Qiagen DNeasy Blood Extraction Kit was used to extract genomic DNA from the blood cell samples. The V end loses 0 bases and the J end loses 3 bases, and a stretch of 14 bases separates them. CDR1 and CDR2, looked up from the germline V gene, are SGHRS and YFSETQ. The cysteine opens and the phenylalanine closes a CDR3 of 16 amino acids. Only CDR3 DNA is held: 48 bases, read in frame from base 1. Comments on this clone: Its antigen is currently not known. There are no base qualities to consult, and no much larger clone falls within one base.

The paper's findings and limits, for the study overall: Sequencing depth was assumed to be roughly uniform across donors in the presence/absence analyses, though that assumption may not hold. Some IMGT-functional V segments, including TRBV6-2 and TRBV6-3, could not be distinguished by the 87-base-pair reads and were therefore excluded. A cluster of highly shared sequence variants was judged likely to be a technical artifact of the sequencing pipeline. In vitro tests confirmed that a few of the cytomegalovirus-associated TCR beta chains recognize cytomegalovirus antigens. In a later analysis, HLA-associated TCR beta chains were found to be more clonally expanded and to have lower generation probabilities than equally common non-associated chains. Correlated functional status among segregating V segments might be attributable to linkage disequilibrium, but an unknown experimental factor could not be ruled out. The earlier analysis of about 600 of the donors excluded over 15 rarely observed V segments, including chromosome 9 orphons, because counts were too low. A later analysis reported that several top co-occurrence clusters appeared linked to parvovirus B19, influenza, CMV and Epstein-Barr virus. HLA typing was unavailable for some donors at each locus, so association tests used only the typed subset. In a later analysis, most CMV-associated TCR beta chains were found to appear HLA-restricted, with HLA associations seemingly driven largely by CMV exposure. An earlier analysis of approximately 530 of the donors showed that most TCR beta V segments appeared in productive rearrangements either about 87% or about 30% of the time, which broadly matched IMGT annotations. It was suggested by the authors that the approach could potentially be generalized to other disease states and immunological phenotypes. At a false discovery rate of 0.05, a later analysis linked around 15,000 TCR beta sequences to specific HLA alleles. When HLA alleles, especially DR and DQ, strongly co-occurred, TCR associations were difficult to assign to individual alleles. In a later genetic analysis, a missense DCLRE1C variant was associated with V-gene and J-gene trimming of TCR beta chains, and the association was replicated in an independent cohort. Most TCR sequences were observed very rarely across donors, whereas some public TCRs were present in many individuals. This cohort had only TCR beta chains sequenced, and the lack of alpha or paired-chain data limited which features could be detected. The classifier was reported to diagnose cytomegalovirus status with high specificity and sensitivity in both the original and validation cohorts. The study listed 164 TCR beta chains as associated with cytomegalovirus. Compared with the roughly 600-donor mean, donors in an Asian-associated ancestry cluster had fewer N-insertions in productive TCRs, according to a later genetic analysis. A further reported finding was that TCR beta sequences accurately predicted the HLA-A and HLA-B alleles for most subjects in the first cohort. For the cohort, immune exposure information was limited to CMV serostatus. According to a later analysis, TCR association rates differed among HLA loci, with DRB1 alleles showing the most associated TCRs and HLA-C alleles showing the fewest.

The TCR originated in a human donor in good health. The specimen was PBMCs. Recombination connected TRBV5-1 to TRBJ2-3, with the D gene not clear enough to name. The nucleotide sequence reads TGCGCCAGCAGCTTGGCCGAACGTACAGTTACAGATACGCAGTATTTT. This yields the protein CASSLAERTVTDTQYF. The entire variable domain, with the stretches around the CDR3 drawn from the reference TRBV5-1 and TRBJ2-3 proteins, is KAGVTQTPRYLIKTRGQQVTLSCSPISGHRSVSWYQQTPGQGLQFLFEYFSETQRNKGNFPGRFSGRQFSNSRSEMNVSTLELGDSALYLCASSLAERTVTDTQYFGPGTRLTVL.